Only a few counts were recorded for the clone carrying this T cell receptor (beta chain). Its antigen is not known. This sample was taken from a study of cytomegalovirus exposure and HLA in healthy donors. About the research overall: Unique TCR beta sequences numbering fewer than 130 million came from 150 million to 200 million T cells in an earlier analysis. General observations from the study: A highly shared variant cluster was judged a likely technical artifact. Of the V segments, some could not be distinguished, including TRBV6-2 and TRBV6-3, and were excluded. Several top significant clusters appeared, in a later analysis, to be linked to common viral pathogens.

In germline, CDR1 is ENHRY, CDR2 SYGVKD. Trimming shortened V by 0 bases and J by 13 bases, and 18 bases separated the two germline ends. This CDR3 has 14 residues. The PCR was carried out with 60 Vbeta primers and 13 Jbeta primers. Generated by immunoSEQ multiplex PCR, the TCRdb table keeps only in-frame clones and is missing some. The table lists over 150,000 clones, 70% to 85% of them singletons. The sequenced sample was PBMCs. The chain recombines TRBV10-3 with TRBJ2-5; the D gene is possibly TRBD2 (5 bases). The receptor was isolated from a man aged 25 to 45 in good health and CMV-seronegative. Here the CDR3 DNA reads TGTGCCATCAGTGAGTCGGCCACGGACTCCACGAGGTACTTC. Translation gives CAISESATDSTRYF.